What follows are 27 T cell receptor beta chains derived from one specimen sequenced in a study of T cell responses to AZD1222 COVID-19 vaccine. The data were produced by immunoSEQ multiplex PCR, yet TCRdb's version contains in-frame clones alone and is incomplete. The data contain 200,000 to 250,000 clones, under 95% of them singletons. The specimen comprised peripheral blood, sampled on day 0 of MenACWY control vaccination. The source is an adult in good health.

This clone showed up just once. The chain combines TRBV7-2 with TRBJ2-5, with TRBD2 as a possible D gene (5 bases). The CDR3 contains 14 residues. The germline V and J ends were trimmed by 3 bases and 4 bases, with 12 bases remaining between them. The germline V gene encodes CDR1 SGHTA and CDR2 FQGNSA. The CDR3 here is CASSFAGLAETQYF. The CDR3 bases are TGTGCCAGCAGCTTCGCCGGACTCGCAGAGACCCAGTACTTC.

This clone was seen just once. CDR3 in DNA: TGTGCCAGCTCATCAGGGATTACGAACACTGAAGCTTTCTTT. It codes for CASSSGITNTEAFF. This chain uses TRBV18 with TRBJ1-1; D is perhaps TRBD1 (5 bases). This CDR3 is 14 amino acids long. The germline V and J ends were trimmed by 5 bases and 1 base, with 11 bases remaining between them. The germline gives CDR1 KGHSH, CDR2 LQKENI.

This clone was observed a single time. The chain links TRBV4-1 to TRBJ2-7; 9 positions match TRBD2. V trimming: 7 bases; J trimming: 0 bases; junction bases outside the gene matches: 4. CDR1 MGHRA and CDR2 YSYEKL come from the germline V gene. The length of the CDR3 is 14 residues. The chain's CDR3 is CASTRLAVSYEQYF. In nucleotides, the CDR3 is TGCGCCAGCACGCGACTAGCGGTCTCCTACGAGCAGTACTTC.

V and J are TRBV28 and TRBJ2-7; TRBD1 aligns across 8 bases. This CDR3 has 17 residues. CDR1 is MDHEN and CDR2 is SYDVKM in the germline V gene. With V trimmed by 4 bases and J by 4 bases, 15 bases remained unmatched. CDR3 residues: CASSSQSFARGRYEQYF. DNA for the CDR3: TGTGCCAGCAGTTCTCAATCCTTCGCCAGGGGGCGTTACGAGCAGTACTTC.

The genes are TRBV18 and TRBJ2-5; the D is unclear. Germline CDR1 and CDR2: KGHSH and LQKENI. V lost 3 bases and J lost 6, with 23 bases in between. There are 17 residues in the CDR3. CDR3 loop: CASSPQNGPPRGKTQYF. The CDR3 DNA reads as TGTGCCAGCTCACCCCAGAATGGGCCTCCCCGAGGAAAGACCCAGTACTTC. Based on the CDR3 plus reference TRBV18 and TRBJ2-5, the full variable domain is NAGVMQNPRHLVRRRGQEARLRCSPMKGHSHVYWYRQLPEEGLKFMVYLQKENIIDESGMPKERFSAEFPKEGPSILRIQQVVRGDSAAYFCASSPQNGPPRGKTQYFGPGTRLLVL.

The V and J genes are TRBV5-1 and TRBJ1-1; unclear D gene. The CDR3 sequence is 14 residues long. Germline V CDR1 and CDR2: SGHRS, YFSETQ. V lost 4 bases to trimming and J lost 8 bases, with 18 bases between them. The CDR3 bases are TGCGCCAGCAGCCCCGGGAGAGCTTTCCAGGAAGCTTTCTTT. Translating it yields CASSPGRAFQEAFF.

The V gene is TRBV15, the J gene TRBJ1-1; D is uncertain. Germline CDR1 reads LNHNV; CDR2 reads YYDKDF (reference sequence). Trimming took 3 bases from V and 0 from J, leaving 8 bases between them. The CDR3 has 14 amino acids. CDR3 loop: CATSSGVLNTEAFF. The CDR3 nucleotides read TGTGCCACCAGCAGCGGTGTCCTGAACACTGAAGCTTTCTTT.

The chain employs TRBV5-6 and TRBJ1-1, with no clear D. V was pared by 2 bases and J by 0 bases, with 2 bases between. The CDR3 length is 12 residues. The germline gives CDR1 SGHDT, CDR2 YYEEEE. CDR3 nucleotide sequence: TGTGCCAGCAGCTTCATGAACACTGAAGCTTTCTTT. Translation: CASSFMNTEAFF.

This chain connects TRBV19 to TRBJ1-5; D not resolved. V shed 2 bases and J shed 7 bases, with 9 bases lying between them. Germline V gene sequence: CDR1 LNHDA, CDR2 SQIVND (reference sequence). This CDR3 has 13 amino acids. The CDR3 DNA follows: TGTGCCAGTAGTATAATGAGCGGGCAGCCCCAGCATTTT. Its translation: CASSIMSGQPQHF.

This sequence joins TRBV6-6 and TRBJ1-5, with 9 nucleotides matching TRBD1. The CDR3 contains 16 residues. J was trimmed by 1 base and V by 3 bases; bases with no gene match: 4. Germline-derived CDR1 and CDR2 are MNHNY and SVGAGI (reference sequence). The DNA of the CDR3 is TGTGCCAGCAGTTATCCGGGACAGGGAAGCAATCAGCCCCAGCATTTT. Amino acids: CASSYPGQGSNQPQHF.

The chain combines TRBV2 with TRBJ2-3; TRBD2 matches at 9 bases. V shed 2 bases and J 0 bases; nucleotides not matched to a gene: 6. The CDR3 sequence is 17 residues long. Germline CDR1 SNHLY, CDR2 FYNNEI. DNA of the CDR3: TGTGCCAGCAGTGAATTTGTAGCGGGGGCTAGCACAGATACGCAGTATTTT. Translation gives CASSEFVAGASTDTQYF.

The V gene is TRBV19, the J gene TRBJ2-2, with TRBD1 as a possible D gene (6 bases). The CDR3 spans 16 residues. With 6 bases removed from V and 4 bases from J, the gap between germline ends came to 18 bases. In germline, CDR1 is LNHDA, CDR2 SQIVND (reference sequence). The CDR3 nucleotides are TGTGCCAGTAGACACACAGGGTTGGGGGTCACCGGGGAGCTGTTTTTT. It yields the protein CASRHTGLGVTGELFF. Filled out from reference TRBV19 and TRBJ2-2, the complete variable domain reads DGGITQSPKYLFRKEGQNVTLSCEQNLNHDAMYWYRQDPGQGLRLIYYSQIVNDFQKGDIAEGYSVSREKKESFPLTVTSAQKNPTAFYLCASRHTGLGVTGELFFGEGSRLTVL.

Comments on this clone: Distinct nucleotide sequences in the sample also encode this CDR3. The chain has TRBV5-1 and TRBJ1-5; TRBD1 is a possible D gene (5 bases). There are 15 residues in the CDR3. Germline CDR1 SGHRS, CDR2 YFSETQ. Trimming removed 0 bases at V and 1 base at J, with 8 bases between. CDR3 protein: CASSLAGGSNQPQHF. CDR3 DNA: TGCGCCAGCAGCTTGGCTGGGGGGAGCAATCAGCCCCAGCATTTT.

The chain has TRBV27 and TRBJ1-5; D is unclear. The CDR3 sequence is 13 residues long. Germline V gene data show CDR1 as MNHEY and CDR2 as SMNVEV (reference sequence). V was shortened by 5 bases and J by 3 bases, with 8 bases between the two germline ends. The CDR3 sequence is CASSQSVNQPQHF. CDR3 coding DNA: TGTGCCAGCAGTCAGAGTGTCAATCAGCCCCAGCATTTT.

The chain is built from TRBV6-5 and TRBJ2-2; the D is unclear. Trimming cost V 6 bases and J 1 base, with 12 bases left between them. Germline assignment: CDR1 MNHEY and CDR2 SVGAGI. The CDR3 has 15 amino acids. The CDR3 protein is CASRHPAENTGELFF. CDR3 DNA sequence: TGTGCCAGCAGGCACCCGGCGGAGAACACCGGGGAGCTGTTTTTT.

This chain links TRBV30 with TRBJ2-6; 8 bases fit TRBD1. The CDR3 totals 15 residues. V was clipped by 7 bases and J by 2 bases; unmatched bases: 7. Germline loops: CDR1 GTSNPN, CDR2 SVGIG (reference sequence). As DNA, the CDR3 is TGTGCCTCGACAGGGGCCTGGGCTGGGGCCAACGTCCTGACTTTC. Translated: CASTGAWAGANVLTF.

This rearrangement joins TRBV7-2 to TRBJ2-3; D gene uncertain. Per germline, CDR1 SGHTA and CDR2 FQGNSA. CDR3 size: 13 residues. V lost 2 bases and J 4 bases, leaving 7 bases between the germline ends. The CDR3 loop reads CASSLSEADTQYF. The CDR3 nucleotides read TGTGCCAGCAGCTTAAGTGAAGCAGATACGCAGTATTTT.

V is TRBV27 and J is TRBJ1-6; D remains unclear. This CDR3 region has 13 residues. The V end lost 3 bases, the J end lost 7 bases, and 7 bases lay between the germline ends. The germline V gene has CDR1 MNHEY and CDR2 SMNVEV (reference sequence). CDR3 sequence reads: CASSFWNNSPLHF. The CDR3 DNA reads as TGTGCCAGCAGTTTCTGGAACAATTCACCCCTCCACTTT.

The genes are TRBV29-1 and TRBJ2-2, with D possibly matching TRBD1 (6 bases). The V end was cut by 5 bases, the J end by 6 bases, with 13 bases between. The CDR3 is made up of 13 amino acids. Germline V gives CDR1 SQVTM, CDR2 ANQGSEA. This chain's CDR3 is CSVMQQGSGELFF. CDR3 DNA sequence: TGCAGCGTTATGCAACAGGGATCCGGGGAGCTGTTTTTT.

The genes are TRBV5-6 and TRBJ2-7; the match to TRBD1 covers 7 bases. Germline assignment: CDR1 SGHDT and CDR2 YYEEEE. The CDR3 covers 16 residues. After removal of 0 bases from V and 9 bases from J, the junction contained 15 bases not matched to a gene. The CDR3 coding sequence is TGTGCCAGCAGCTTGGCCATCATGGCAGGGGGTTTTGGGCAGTACTTC. Translated, it gives CASSLAIMAGGFGQYF.

This clone was detected only once. This chain connects TRBV28 to TRBJ1-5, with 10 bases lining up with TRBD1. V lost 6 bases to trimming and J lost 0 bases; unmatched junction nucleotides: 11. This CDR3 is 18 amino acids long. From germline, CDR1 is MDHEN and CDR2 SYDVKM. The DNA of the CDR3 is TGTGCCAGCAGACGCGACAGGGGGCTCCAGTATAGCAATCAGCCCCAGCATTTT. Encoded protein: CASRRDRGLQYSNQPQHF.

This chain joins TRBV4-2 and TRBJ1-3; D gene ambiguous. The length of the CDR3 is 15 residues. With 3 bases removed from V and 0 bases from J, the gap between germline ends came to 9 bases. Germline assignment: CDR1 LGHNA and CDR2 YNFKEQ. CDR3 protein: CASSQEVLSGNTIYF. DNA of the CDR3: TGTGCCAGCAGCCAGGAGGTCCTCTCTGGAAACACCATATATTTT.

This clone has a handful of counts. CDR3 in DNA: TGTGCCAGTAGTTGGACAGGTGGGACCGGGGAGCTGTTTTTT. Its translation: CASSWTGGTGELFF. The rearrangement joins TRBV19 to TRBJ2-2, with 7 bases identical to TRBD1. The CDR3 runs 14 residues. The J segment lost 5 bases and the V segment lost 5 bases, leaving 5 bases of the junction unmatched. Germline CDR1 is LNHDA and CDR2 is SQIVND (reference sequence).

The J gene is TRBJ2-7, the V gene TRBV9, with D maybe TRBD2 (6 bases). From germline, CDR1 is SGDLS and CDR2 YYNGEE. V dropped 3 bases and J dropped 0 bases, with 13 bases sitting between them. The length of the CDR3 is 15 residues. CDR3 nucleotide sequence: TGTGCCAGCAGCGGTGGGACTCACAGCTCCTACGAGCAGTACTTC. The encoded protein is CASSGGTHSSYEQYF.

The chain recombines TRBV30 with TRBJ1-3; D call uncertain. V lost 3 bases and J 4 bases, leaving 4 bases between the germline ends. The CDR3 covers 11 residues. Germline-derived CDR1 and CDR2 are GTSNPN and SVGIG (reference sequence). The CDR3: CAWSPGNTIYF. The DNA of the CDR3 is TGTGCCTGGAGCCCCGGAAACACCATATATTTT. Drawing the rest from reference TRBV30 and TRBJ1-3, the complete variable domain is SQTIHQWPATLVQPVGSPLSLECTVEGTSNPNLYWYRQAAGRGLQLLFYSVGIGQISSEVPQNLSASRPQDRQFILSSKKLLLSDSGFYLCAWSPGNTIYFGEGSWLTVV.

This clone has only one observation. The chain uses TRBV12-3 or TRBV12-4 and TRBJ2-1, with D hard to call. Trimming cost V 4 bases and J 7 bases, with 5 bases left between them. This CDR3 comprises 11 residues. Written as DNA, the CDR3 is TGTGCCAGCAGTTGGGGTAATGAGCAGTTCTTC. As protein: CASSWGNEQFF.

This sequence joins TRBV19 and TRBJ1-5; no firm D call. From germline, CDR1 is LNHDA and CDR2 SQIVND (reference sequence). The CDR3 sequence is 15 residues long. The germline V and J ends were trimmed by 3 bases and 2 bases, with 11 bases remaining between them. The CDR3 region has the DNA TGTGCCAGTAGTATCTCCGGGTACGGCAATCAGCCCCAGCATTTT. This gives the protein CASSISGYGNQPQHF.